This T cell receptor beta chain appears in the sequencing data of a study of cytomegalovirus exposure and HLA in healthy donors. PCR involved 60 Vbeta and 13 Jbeta primers. TCRdb's table, derived via immunoSEQ multiplex PCR, lists solely in-frame clones and lacks some. The table records about 200,000 clones, around 64% of them present only once. This CDR3 comprises 15 residues. From germline, CDR1 is MNHNS and CDR2 SASEGT. V trimming: 2 bases; J trimming: 7 bases; junction bases outside the gene matches: 7. Sequencing used PBMCs. This chain links TRBV6-1 with TRBJ1-5; 8 nucleotides match TRBD1. This sequence originates from a man between 40 and 49 years old in good health and CMV-seropositive. The CDR3 nucleotides are TGTGCCAGCAGTGAAAACAGGGGGGATAGCCAGCCCCAGCATTTT. This translates into CASSENRGDSQPQHF.